This T cell receptor beta chain was observed in a study of T-cell memory formation after mild COVID-19. Background on the study: TCR clusters were mostly donor specific.

CDR3 size: 12 residues. Germline loops: CDR1 LGHNT, CDR2 FRNRAP. V was pared by 0 bases and J by 10 bases, with 9 bases between. One entry per CDR3 protein results from TCRdb running MiXCR on the 5' RACE reads. Here the sample spans around 200,000 distinct CDR3 sequences, about a fifth being singletons. This clonotype was seen a few times. The source of this sequence is an adult woman who had mild COVID-19 (a few samples of this study predate the infection). Cell type and time point are not known. Sequencing input: PBMCs or a T cell subset sorted from them (not recorded which). The chain has TRBV12-5 and TRBJ1-2; D not certain. CDR3 loop: CASGLVGRDYTF. DNA for the CDR3: TGTGCTAGTGGTTTGGTTGGGCGGGACTACACCTTC.